These 30 T cell receptor beta chains came from one sample sequenced in a study of pediatric ulcerative colitis. The data were produced by immunoSEQ multiplex PCR, yet TCRdb's version contains in-frame clones alone and is incomplete. The table lists fewer than 13,000 clones, approximately 89% of them singletons. Sample: blood. Source of these receptors: a girl under 18 with moderate ulcerative colitis.

This chain links TRBV7-8 with TRBJ1-4, with a weak D call TRBD1 (5 bases). Germline-derived CDR1 and CDR2 are SGHVS and FQNEAQ. The CDR3 is 15 residues long. V was pared by 2 bases and J by 8 bases, with 15 bases between. CDR3 in amino acids: CASSLLGPLREKLFF. CDR3 nucleotide sequence: TGTGCCAGCAGCTTACTGGGACCCTTGCGCGAAAAACTGTTTTTT.

This chain connects TRBV10-3 to TRBJ2-1; TRBD2 matches at 11 bases. Trimming removed 7 bases from V and 5 bases from J; junction bases left unmatched: 4. Germline CDR1 ENHRY, CDR2 SYGVKD. The CDR3 has 14 residues. CDR3: CAIKLTSGDNEQFF. CDR3 bases: TGTGCCATCAAGTTGACTAGCGGGGACAATGAGCAGTTCTTC.

V gene TRBV13 combines with J gene TRBJ2-5; D not resolved. The germline gives CDR1 PRHDT, CDR2 FYEKMQ (reference sequence). Trimming pared 4 bases from V and 4 bases from J, leaving 19 bases between. CDR3 length: 16 residues. CDR3 in amino acids: CASSSYRVEERETQYF. The CDR3 nucleotides are TGTGCCAGCAGCTCTTATAGGGTTGAGGAGCGAGAGACCCAGTACTTC.

This clone was detected a few times. The rearrangement uses TRBV28 and TRBJ1-2, with D possibly being TRBD1 (5 bases). The CDR3 consists of 12 residues. V was pared by 6 bases and J by 4 bases, with 9 bases between. Germline loops: CDR1 MDHEN, CDR2 SYDVKM. CDR3 sequence (DNA): TGTGCCAGCAGCGACGGGACCTATGGCTACACCTTC. Its translation is CASSDGTYGYTF.

This clone was seen a single time. The V and J genes are TRBV6-5 and TRBJ2-2; tentatively, D is TRBD2 (6 bases). Trimming took 8 bases from V and 1 from J, leaving 14 bases between them. CDR1 and CDR2 (germline): MNHEY, SVGAGI. This CDR3 is 15 amino acids long. This chain's CDR3 is CASHSAGGNTGELFF. CDR3 sequence (DNA): TGTGCCAGCCATTCCGCCGGGGGGAACACCGGGGAGCTGTTTTTT.

This clone was seen more than once but under ten times. At one boundary the junction diverges from the germline segment, which might be a read error. The V and J genes are TRBV6-5 and TRBJ2-7; 7 nucleotides align to TRBD1. Per germline, CDR1 MNHEY and CDR2 SVGAGI. This CDR3 has 14 amino acids. The DNA of the CDR3 is TGTGCCAGCGGCGCCACAGGGGTTTCCTCCGAGCAGTACTTC. This codes for CASGATGVSSEQYF.

V usage is TRBV28 and J usage is TRBJ2-1; possibly TRBD2 for D (7 bases). This CDR3 comprises 15 residues. V lost 6 bases and J 5 bases, leaving 17 bases between the germline ends. CDR1 and CDR2 (germline): MDHEN, SYDVKM. The CDR3, as DNA: TGTGCCAGCAGACCTCGGGGGGCGCTTAACAATGAGCAGTTCTTC. This encodes CASRPRGALNNEQFF.

The chain has TRBV7-2 and TRBJ1-6; D may be TRBD1 (5 bases). Trimming stripped 0 bases from V and 5 bases from J, with 11 bases between. CDR3 length: 16 amino acids. Germline V gives CDR1 SGHTA, CDR2 FQGNSA. The CDR3 region has the DNA TGTGCCAGCAGCTTAGCCACGACAGTCAATAATTCACCCCTCCACTTT. This sequence encodes CASSLATTVNNSPLHF.

The chain couples TRBV6-6 to TRBJ2-2; no definite D call. Germline values: CDR1 MNHNY, CDR2 SVGAGI (reference sequence). This CDR3 spans 15 amino acids. V was pared by 7 bases and J by 2 bases, with 14 bases between. CDR3: CASIFWSQNTGELFF. The CDR3 DNA reads TGTGCCAGCATTTTTTGGTCCCAAAACACCGGGGAGCTGTTTTTT.

The V and J genes are TRBV28 and TRBJ1-1, with unresolved D. The CDR3 totals 14 residues. Germline values: CDR1 MDHEN, CDR2 SYDVKM. Trimming removed 6 bases at V and 0 bases at J, with 11 bases between. In DNA form, the CDR3 reads TGTGCCAGCAGCGCACCCTTTATGAACACTGAAGCTTTCTTT. Translating gives CASSAPFMNTEAFF. Full variable domain (rest looked up from reference TRBV28 and TRBJ1-1): DVKVTQSSRYLVKRTGEKVFLECVQDMDHENMFWYRQDPGLGLRLIYFSYDVKMKEKGDIPEGYSVSREKKERFSLILESASTNQTSMYLCASSAPFMNTEAFFGQGTRLTVV.

This chain joins TRBV5-5 and TRBJ2-2; D gene ambiguous. Trimming pared 4 bases from V and 5 bases from J, leaving 15 bases between. CDR3 length: 15 amino acids. From germline, CDR1 is SGHKS and CDR2 YYEKEE (reference sequence). The CDR3 DNA is TGTGCCAGCAGCCCCCCGCGAGGCAGGACCGGGGAGCTGTTTTTT. It encodes CASSPPRGRTGELFF.

The genes are TRBV2 and TRBJ2-5; 9 bases agree with TRBD1. Germline-derived CDR1 and CDR2 are SNHLY and FYNNEI. J was trimmed by 4 bases and V by 7 bases; bases with no gene match: 7. The CDR3 covers 14 residues. The CDR3 DNA reads TGTGCCAGCATCATGGGACAGGGTAGAGAGACCCAGTACTTC. Residues: CASIMGQGRETQYF.

The gene calls are TRBV13 and TRBJ2-7; 10 bases map to TRBD2. The V and J ends lost 0 bases and 6 bases, in that order; junction bases with no gene match: 5. The CDR3 has 15 residues. Looked up from germline, CDR1 is PRHDT and CDR2 is FYEKMQ (reference sequence). The CDR3 DNA reads TGTGCCAGCAGCTTAGGCCTAGCGGGGGATCTCGAGCAGTACTTC. Encoded protein: CASSLGLAGDLEQYF.

This clone has only a few counts. V and J are TRBV4-1 and TRBJ2-7; D is perhaps TRBD1 or TRBD2 (5 bases each). The V gene's germline CDR1 is MGHRA and CDR2 YSYEKL. The CDR3 length is 15 residues. V lost 4 bases to trimming and J lost 3 bases, with 16 bases between them. CDR3 in amino acids: CASSPGHTGYYEQYF. Written as DNA, the CDR3 is TGCGCCAGCAGCCCCGGACATACGGGGTACTACGAGCAGTACTTC.

The chain recombines TRBV28 with TRBJ1-1; D unresolved. The CDR3 has 12 residues. Germline V gene lookup returns CDR1 MDHEN and CDR2 SYDVKM. V was pared by 3 bases and J by 5 bases, with 7 bases between. The CDR3 spells CASSLLGTEAFF. CDR3 DNA: TGTGCCAGCAGTTTGCTTGGGACTGAAGCTTTCTTT.

This sequence joins TRBV11-2 and TRBJ1-2; the match to TRBD1 covers 8 bases. Germline CDR1 is SGHAT and CDR2 is FQNNGV. With 5 bases clipped from V and 3 bases from J, the junction kept 8 bases outside the gene matches. The CDR3 sequence is 15 residues long. This chain's CDR3 is CASSPIPTGDYGYTF. For the CDR3, the DNA is TGTGCCAGCAGCCCTATCCCGACAGGGGACTATGGCTACACCTTC.

The chain carries TRBV6-5 and TRBJ2-1; D is unresolved. The CDR3 has 11 residues. Germline CDR1 is MNHEY and CDR2 is SVGAGI. With 2 bases removed from V and 9 bases from J, the gap between germline ends came to 5 bases. The DNA of the CDR3 is TGTGCCAGCAGTTACCCCGGTGAGCAGTTCTTC. This gives the protein CASSYPGEQFF.

V usage is TRBV5-4 and J usage is TRBJ2-7; possible D gene TRBD1, 5 bases. This CDR3 spans 14 amino acids. V gave up 0 bases and J gave up 6 bases, with 13 bases separating them. The germline V gene encodes CDR1 SGHNT and CDR2 YYREEE (reference sequence). The CDR3 bases are TGTGCCAGCAGCTTGGACCTTAGCCAGGGCGAGCAGTACTTC. It codes for CASSLDLSQGEQYF.

Written as DNA, the CDR3 is TGTGCCAGCAGACAACAGTCCTCAACCTACAATGAGCAGTTCTTC. Amino acids: CASRQQSSTYNEQFF. The rearrangement links TRBV13 to TRBJ2-1; D not certain. The CDR3 contains 15 residues. Germline CDR1 is PRHDT and CDR2 is FYEKMQ (reference sequence). V lost 6 bases and J lost 2, with 14 bases in between.

This clone was seen more than once but under ten times. The chain uses TRBV11-3 and TRBJ2-2; 9 bases are a match to TRBD2. The germline V gene encodes CDR1 SGHNT and CDR2 YENEEA. This CDR3 region has 18 residues. V trimming: 5 bases; J trimming: 1 base; junction bases outside the gene matches: 11. CDR3 bases: TGTGCCAGCAGCCCGCGATCGGGCGGGAGGGTGAACACCGGGGAGCTGTTTTTT. Amino acids: CASSPRSGGRVNTGELFF.

V usage is TRBV19 and J usage is TRBJ2-7, with 7 bases lining up with TRBD1. The germline CDR1 and CDR2 sequences are LNHDA and SQIVND (reference sequence). The CDR3 has 15 amino acids. V was pared by 6 bases and J by 3 bases, with 11 bases of the junction left unmatched. CDR3 region: CASSYRGTRSYEQYF. The CDR3, as DNA: TGTGCCAGTAGCTACAGGGGAACGAGGAGCTACGAGCAGTACTTC.

The chain employs TRBV27 and TRBJ2-5; 8 nucleotides line up with TRBD1. The CDR3 has 14 residues. Germline CDR1 is MNHEY and CDR2 is SMNVEV (reference sequence). The trim removed 6 bases at V and 4 bases at J, leaving 7 bases unmatched. CDR3 sequence reads: CASSQDRDGETQYF. Written as DNA, the CDR3 is TGTGCCAGCAGCCAGGACAGGGACGGAGAGACCCAGTACTTC.

The chain has TRBV11-2 and TRBJ1-3, with D possibly being TRBD1 (5 bases). Germline lookup yields CDR1 SGHAT and CDR2 FQNNGV. Trimming removed 4 bases from V and 6 bases from J, with 13 bases in between. This CDR3 region has 14 residues. The CDR3 sequence: CASSSRGRENTIYF. The CDR3 nucleotides are TGTGCCAGCAGCTCAAGGGGTCGGGAAAACACCATATATTTT.

The chain links TRBV28 to TRBJ2-5, with D possibly called TRBD1 or TRBD2 (7 bases each). The CDR3 runs 16 residues. Germline values: CDR1 MDHEN, CDR2 SYDVKM. V lost 3 bases and J 5 bases, leaving 19 bases between the germline ends. In nucleotides, the CDR3 is TGTGCCAGCAGTTTTCCCCAGGGGGGGGAAGGGGAGACCCAGTACTTC. Amino acid sequence: CASSFPQGGEGETQYF.

The chain uses TRBV7-8 and TRBJ2-2; TRBD1 agrees at 7 bases. Germline CDR1 reads SGHVS; CDR2 reads FQNEAQ. Losses at the gene ends were 5 bases for V and 1 base for J; bases not matched to a gene: 7. The CDR3 has 16 amino acids. This CDR3 is CASSPRQGRNTGELFF. Written as DNA, the CDR3 is TGTGCCAGCAGCCCGCGACAGGGAAGGAACACCGGGGAGCTGTTTTTT.

The rearrangement links TRBV2 to TRBJ2-7; a weak D match, TRBD1 (6 bases). The CDR3 runs 18 residues. Per germline, CDR1 SNHLY and CDR2 FYNNEI. Trimming removed 5 bases at V and 3 bases at J, with 26 bases between. The chain's CDR3 is CASSTRRDGQWFYYEQYF. Written as DNA, the CDR3 is TGTGCCAGCAGTACCCGCCGGGACGGACAGTGGTTTTACTACGAGCAGTACTTC.

The chain joins TRBV2 to TRBJ2-7; D remains unclear. CDR1 SNHLY and CDR2 FYNNEI come from the germline V gene. Trimming removed 3 bases from V and 0 bases from J, with 9 bases in between. CDR3 length: 14 amino acids. The CDR3 spells CASSDGVTSYEQYF. The CDR3 bases are TGTGCCAGCAGTGATGGGGTGACCTCCTACGAGCAGTACTTC.

This rearrangement joins TRBV6-1 to TRBJ2-2; 8 bases are shared with TRBD1. Trimming took 10 bases from V and 2 from J; bases not matched to a gene: 3. This CDR3 is 13 amino acids long. Germline CDR1 and CDR2: MNHNS and SASEGT. In DNA, the CDR3 is TGTGCCACCGACAGGGGAAACACCGGGGAGCTGTTTTTT. Its translation: CATDRGNTGELFF.

The gene calls are TRBV9 and TRBJ2-2; 8 positions agree with TRBD2. The CDR3 is 16 residues long. In germline, CDR1 is SGDLS, CDR2 YYNGEE. V lost 3 bases to trimming and J lost 2 bases; unmatched junction nucleotides: 6. For the CDR3, the DNA is TGTGCCAGCAGCGCCGCGGTAGCGGGAAACACCGGGGAGCTGTTTTTT. Translating it yields CASSAAVAGNTGELFF. The whole variable domain, filled in from reference TRBV9 and TRBJ2-2, reads DSGVTQTPKHLITATGQRVTLRCSPRSGDLSVYWYQQSLDQGLQFLIQYYNGEERAKGNILERFSAQQFPDLHSELNLSSLELGDSALYFCASSAAVAGNTGELFFGEGSRLTVL.

The J gene is TRBJ2-7, the V gene TRBV9; the D gene is possibly TRBD2 (6 bases). The ends were cut back, 2 bases at V and 6 bases at J, with 18 bases in the middle. The CDR3 is 15 residues long. Germline V gene sequence: CDR1 SGDLS, CDR2 YYNGEE. The CDR3: CASSVLGDSFGEQYF. In DNA form, the CDR3 reads TGTGCCAGCAGCGTTCTCGGGGACTCCTTTGGCGAGCAGTACTTC.